Listed below are T cell receptor beta chains from one sample, sequenced in a study of beta chain features in type 1 diabetes. Clones were sequenced by immunoSEQ multiplex PCR, and TCRdb holds only the in-frame ones, with some missing. The sample carries approximately 730,000 clones, roughly 13% recorded once. The sequenced sample was naive CD4+ T cells from blood. Every receptor here comes from a man aged 18 to 30 with type 1 diabetes. Both conserved end residues are part of each CDR3. The D gene is left open where the match is weak. Only some rows state a clone size, as once, few, many or a class for expanded clones.

d_call	v_call	clone_size	j_call	cdr3_aa	cdr3_nt
NA	TRBV30	few	TRBJ2-5	CAWNGDGETQYF	TGTGCCTGGAACGGGGACGGAGAGACCCAGTACTTC
TRBD1	TRBV6-1	few	TRBJ1-4	CASRRQGINEKLFF	TGTGCCAGCAGGAGACAGGGGATTAATGAAAAACTGTTTTTT
NA	TRBV9	NA	TRBJ1-6	CASSVGPWFGNSPLHF	TGTGCCAGCAGCGTAGGCCCCTGGTTCGGGAATTCACCCCTCCACTTT
NA	TRBV27	few	TRBJ2-2	CASNPGGSNTGELFF	TGTGCCAGCAACCCCGGCGGTTCGAACACCGGGGAGCTGTTTTTT
TRBD1	TRBV27	NA	TRBJ2-7	CASSLGTGRSYEQYF	TGTGCCAGCAGTTTGGGGACAGGCCGCTCCTACGAGCAGTACTTC
NA	TRBV29-1	few	TRBJ1-2	CSVEDQVDLHYGYTF	TGCAGCGTTGAAGATCAGGTAGATCTACATTATGGCTACACCTTC
NA	TRBV10-3	few	TRBJ1-4	CAISERDSSQLFF	TGTGCCATCAGTGAGCGTGACAGTAGCCAACTGTTTTTT
TRBD2	TRBV5-1	once	TRBJ2-7	CASSLGPGLEREQYF	TGCGCCAGCAGCTTGGGACCGGGACTAGAACGCGAGCAGTACTTC
NA	TRBV5-5	few	TRBJ2-4	CASSLEGNIQYF	TGTGCCAGCAGCTTGGAAGGAAACATTCAGTACTTC
NA	TRBV5-1	few	TRBJ1-5	CASSLLGVGQPQHF	TGCGCCAGCAGCTTGTTGGGGGTCGGGCAGCCCCAGCATTTT
NA	TRBV19	few	TRBJ1-2	CASSKEGNYGYTF	TGTGCCAGTAGTAAGGAGGGGAACTATGGCTACACCTTC
NA	TRBV30	NA	TRBJ2-5	CAWSVQLEGTQYF	TGTGCCTGGAGTGTCCAGCTTGAGGGGACCCAGTACTTC
TRBD1	TRBV28	NA	TRBJ2-3	CASRPGQAGTDTQYF	TGTGCCAGCAGACCCGGACAGGCGGGCACAGATACGCAGTATTTT
NA	TRBV19	NA	TRBJ2-1	CASNKGYNEQFF	TGTGCCAGTAACAAGGGATACAATGAGCAGTTCTTC
NA	TRBV5-4	NA	TRBJ1-5	CASSLAGDQPQHF	TGTGCCAGCAGCTTGGCAGGGGATCAGCCCCAGCATTTT
NA	TRBV6-5	NA	TRBJ2-7	CASSYSPGALEQYF	TGTGCCAGCAGTTACTCGCCAGGGGCCCTCGAGCAGTACTTC
TRBD1	TRBV7-6	NA	TRBJ2-7	CASSITGVSYEQYF	TGTGCCAGCAGTATTACAGGGGTCTCCTACGAGCAGTACTTC
TRBD1	TRBV30	few	TRBJ2-1	CAWSTGAFYNEQFF	TGTGCCTGGAGTACAGGGGCCTTCTACAATGAGCAGTTCTTC
NA	TRBV6-5	NA	TRBJ1-1	CAISDQVPQEAFF	TGTGCCATCAGTGATCAAGTCCCACAGGAAGCTTTCTTT
NA	TRBV28	few	TRBJ2-6	CASRPWALSGANVLTF	TGTGCCAGCAGACCCTGGGCCCTCTCTGGGGCCAACGTCCTGACTTTC
TRBD2	TRBV2	few	TRBJ2-1	CASGNSGGAPFF	TGTGCCAGCGGGAATAGCGGGGGGGCGCCGTTCTTC
TRBD1	TRBV6-5	NA	TRBJ1-1	CASSYSTATGGTEAFF	TGTGCCAGCAGTTACTCGACCGCAACAGGGGGGACTGAAGCTTTCTTT
TRBD1	TRBV6-5	NA	TRBJ1-2	CASRSGTERGYTF	TGTGCCAGCAGGTCCGGGACAGAACGTGGCTACACCTTC
NA	TRBV7-2	few	TRBJ2-7	CASSLVGESSYEQYF	TGTGCCAGCAGCCTAGTCGGGGAAAGCTCCTACGAGCAGTACTTC
NA	TRBV9	NA	TRBJ1-2	CASSVATQGYTF	TGTGCCAGCAGCGTAGCTACACAGGGCTACACCTTC
TRBD2	TRBV18	few	TRBJ2-1	CASSPLAGGSNNEQFF	TGTGCCAGCTCACCCCTAGCGGGGGGGTCGAACAATGAGCAGTTCTTC
NA	TRBV7-9	few	TRBJ1-5	CASSYDSFPQHF	TGTGCCAGCAGCTACGACAGTTTCCCCCAGCATTTT
NA	TRBV30	NA	TRBJ2-3	CAWSDGPTDTQYF	TGTGCCTGGAGTGATGGACCCACAGATACGCAGTATTTT
TRBD1	TRBV5-6	NA	TRBJ2-3	CASASRGPDTQYF	TGTGCCAGCGCATCCAGGGGGCCAGATACGCAGTATTTT
NA	TRBV28	NA	TRBJ2-1	CASSEEYNEQFF	TGTGCCAGCAGTGAAGAATACAATGAGCAGTTCTTC
NA	TRBV27	NA	TRBJ2-5	CASSLTSSGEQRETQYF	TGTGCCAGCAGTTTAACGAGCTCCGGGGAACAGCGGGAGACCCAGTACTTC
NA	TRBV7-8	NA	TRBJ1-1	CASSLKGEAFF	TGTGCCAGCAGCTTAAAAGGGGAAGCTTTCTTT
NA	TRBV6-1	NA	TRBJ1-1	CASSSAGQDTEAFF	TGTGCCAGCAGTTCTGCAGGGCAGGACACTGAAGCTTTCTTT
TRBD1	TRBV6-5	few	TRBJ1-5	CASTDGQEVNQPQHF	TGTGCCAGCACTGATGGACAGGAGGTCAATCAGCCCCAGCATTTT
NA	TRBV28	few	TRBJ1-4	CASSMHRDGDEKLFF	TGTGCCAGCAGTATGCACAGGGACGGGGATGAAAAACTGTTTTTT
NA	TRBV25-1	NA	TRBJ1-2	CASSGGEGSYTF	TGTGCCAGCAGTGGGGGGGAGGGTAGCTACACCTTC
TRBD1	TRBV18	NA	TRBJ1-1	CASTRTGGNTEAFF	TGTGCCAGCACACGCACAGGGGGCAACACTGAAGCTTTCTTT
TRBD1	TRBV5-1	NA	TRBJ1-2	CASSPDSTDRDYGYTF	TGCGCCAGCAGCCCCGATTCTACGGACAGGGACTATGGCTACACCTTC
TRBD1	TRBV5-1	NA	TRBJ2-7	CASSLDGTGPYEQYF	TGCGCCAGCAGCTTGGACGGGACAGGTCCCTACGAGCAGTACTTC
TRBD1	TRBV29-1	few	TRBJ2-1	CSVRGMDRARVNEQFF	TGCAGCGTCCGAGGGATGGACAGGGCTCGGGTCAATGAGCAGTTCTTC